The TCR beta chain under discussion was sequenced for a study of Ad26.COV2.S vaccination and SARS-CoV-2 variants (dated by TCRdb to the early 2020s). A note on the overall study: TCRbeta repertoire sequencing was used to assess the specificity and breadth of SARS-CoV-2-reactive T cell receptors after Ad26.COV2.S vaccination. A total of some 30 samples were included in the TCR-sequenced set, comprising some 20 Ad26.COV2.S vaccine recipients, 5 placebo recipients and 8 SARS-CoV-2 convalescent individuals.

Overall study outcomes, separate from this receptor: According to the authors, total T cell responses may have been underestimated by the TCR breadth and depth analyses. After vaccination, spike-specific CD8+ and CD4+ T cell responses were reported to show substantial breadth. Non-spike TCR breadth was comparable between vaccine and placebo recipients, consistent with the vaccine containing only spike. Compared with placebo recipients, Ad26.COV2.S recipients showed higher spike-specific TCR breadth (P = 0.0014).

The CDR3 measures 17 amino acids from cysteine to phenylalanine. Just the 51-base CDR3 DNA is kept, in frame starting at base 1. The germline V gene supplies CDR1 SNHLY and CDR2 FYNNEI. Trimming takes 1 base from V and 0 bases from J, and the germline ends sit 12 bases apart. TCRbeta CDR3 regions were sequenced with the immunoSEQ Assay. After extraction, genomic DNA underwent amplification by bias-controlled multiplex PCR, followed by high-throughput sequencing. From the authors' description of their analysis: To quantify the absolute abundance of every unique TCRbeta CDR3 region, sequences were collapsed and filtered. T cell fraction was estimated by normalization of TCRbeta template counts to usable DNA, with usable DNA being measured through amplification of reference genes present in all nucleated cells. Repertoire TCRs were annotated as SARS-CoV-2-specific by exact matching of V gene, CDR3 amino acid sequence and J gene to a known reactive TCR set. The reference SARS-CoV-2 TCR set was obtained from MIRA and was filtered for enrichment in COVID-19-positive ImmuneCODE repertoires, whereby public or cross-reactive TCRs were removed. Using the MIRA antigens, annotated TCRs were further analysed by specific ORF or by position within an ORF. Breadth was defined as the number of annotated unique rearrangements divided by the total number of unique productive rearrangements, and depth was defined as the summed frequency of the annotated unique rearrangements. TCR breadth was compared between groups using two-sided Wilcoxon rank-sum tests. The clones in this table, taken by TCRdb from immuneACCESS, are in-frame only. Not every clone is retained; where verified, under half of the shortfall comes from an unresolved V gene, and the cause of the rest is unknown. That table is the source of V, J and clone size, and D and trimming were worked out from the DNA. The sample data list roughly 140,000 clones, and approximately 90% of these were observed just once. The top ten hold 5% of the sample.

The time point label here, explained by the study, means: individuals recovered from natural SARS-CoV-2 infection. Comment on this clone: Its antigen is unknown. No base-level quality is on record; no much larger clone is a single base apart.

The sample here was peripheral blood, taken after recovery from COVID-19. This TCR was recovered from a human donor who had recovered from COVID-19. The sequence links TRBV2 to TRBJ2-2; the D region possibly corresponds to TRBD1 (6 bases align). The CDR3: CASSEEYRVANTGELFF. The DNA reads TGTGCCAGCAGTGAAGAGTACAGGGTCGCGAACACCGGGGAGCTGTTTTTT.